This entry lists 14 T cell receptor beta chains sequenced from one sample in a study of cytomegalovirus exposure and HLA in healthy donors. Use of 60 Vbeta and 13 Jbeta primers characterized the PCR. TCRdb's table, derived via immunoSEQ multiplex PCR, lists solely in-frame clones and lacks some. The table lists about 130,000 clones, about three quarters of them singletons, with around 1.8% in the top ten. Specimen: PBMCs. All receptors derive from a man aged 50-59 years in good health and CMV-seronegative.

This chain connects TRBV19 to TRBJ1-3; D is unresolved. Germline V CDR1 and CDR2: LNHDA, SQIVND (reference sequence). This CDR3 contains 16 residues. V was trimmed by 8 bases and J by 0 bases, leaving 17 bases between them. In DNA form, the CDR3 reads TGTGCCAGTGAGGGCTACATCGGTTTCTCTGGAAACACCATATATTTT. Protein sequence: CASEGYIGFSGNTIYF.

This clone is a singleton in its sample. CDR3: CASGTGDYEKLFF. CDR3 nucleotide sequence: TGTGCCAGTGGCACAGGGGATTATGAAAAACTGTTTTTT. J is TRBJ1-4 and V is TRBV19, with 7 bases aligning to TRBD1. The CDR3 consists of 13 residues. Germline CDR1 reads LNHDA; CDR2 reads SQIVND (reference sequence). V shed 8 bases, J shed 6 bases, and the junction held 6 bases outside the gene matches.

This clone was found once. V is TRBV19 and J is TRBJ2-1, with TRBD2 matching over 10 bases. The germline V gene has CDR1 LNHDA and CDR2 SQIVND (reference sequence). V was clipped by 10 bases and J by 10 bases; unmatched bases: 7. The CDR3 totals 12 residues. The CDR3 spells CATKRGGHEQFF. In DNA, the CDR3 is TGTGCCACCAAGCGGGGGGGCCACGAGCAGTTCTTC.

The chain combines TRBV5-1 with TRBJ2-2, with D perhaps TRBD1 (5 bases). This CDR3 is 15 amino acids long. Trimming cost V 3 bases and J 4 bases, with 13 bases left between them. Germline lookup yields CDR1 SGHRS and CDR2 YFSETQ. CDR3: CASSYPQGSTGELFF. In DNA form, the CDR3 reads TGCGCCAGCAGCTATCCCCAGGGCAGCACCGGGGAGCTGTTTTTT.

The chain employs TRBV4-2 and TRBJ2-7, with D maybe TRBD2 (7 bases). Trimming cost V 0 bases and J 3 bases, with 12 bases left between them. The CDR3 is made up of 15 amino acids. Germline CDR1 is LGHNA and CDR2 is YNFKEQ. The CDR3 sequence is CASSQEGGESYEQYF. The CDR3 bases are TGTGCCAGCAGCCAAGAAGGGGGGGAGAGCTACGAGCAGTACTTC.

The chain couples TRBV10-1 to TRBJ1-6, with D hard to call. Germline V CDR1 and CDR2: WNHNN, SYGVQD (reference sequence). Trimming took 2 bases from V and 7 from J, leaving 9 bases between them. This CDR3 comprises 14 residues. The CDR3 here is CASSESSENSPLHF. CDR3 DNA sequence: TGCGCCAGCAGTGAGAGCAGCGAAAATTCACCCCTCCACTTT.

This clone was counted once. The genes are TRBV28 and TRBJ1-1, with unresolved D. The CDR3 spans 13 residues. V was shortened by 8 bases and J by 1 base, with 11 bases between the two germline ends. CDR1 and CDR2 from the germline V gene are MDHEN and SYDVKM. This CDR3 is CASSSGKNTEAFF. The CDR3 DNA follows: TGTGCCAGCTCATCCGGGAAGAACACTGAAGCTTTCTTT. Using reference TRBV28 and TRBJ1-1 for the parts outside the CDR3, the full variable domain is DVKVTQSSRYLVKRTGEKVFLECVQDMDHENMFWYRQDPGLGLRLIYFSYDVKMKEKGDIPEGYSVSREKKERFSLILESASTNQTSMYLCASSSGKNTEAFFGQGTRLTVV.

The chain carries TRBV5-1 and TRBJ2-3, with 12 bases matching TRBD2. The CDR3 loop spans 19 amino acids. With V trimmed by 0 bases and J by 0 bases, 8 bases remained unmatched. Germline-derived CDR1 and CDR2 are SGHRS and YFSETQ. The DNA of the CDR3 is TGCGCCAGCAGCTTGGAAGGTGGCGGACTAGCGGGGAGCACAGATACGCAGTATTTT. The encoded protein is CASSLEGGGLAGSTDTQYF.

V usage is TRBV4-1 and J usage is TRBJ1-3, with D uncertain. The germline CDR1 and CDR2 sequences are MGHRA and YSYEKL. This CDR3 is built from 17 residues. Trimming removed 6 bases at V and 0 bases at J, with 18 bases between. CDR3: CASSQTDRRPSGNTIYF. CDR3 DNA: TGCGCCAGCAGTCAGACTGATCGAAGACCCTCTGGAAACACCATATATTTT.

This rearrangement joins TRBV10-1 to TRBJ1-3; D perhaps matches TRBD1 (6 bases). The V and J ends lost 8 bases and 3 bases respectively, with 11 bases between them. This CDR3 spans 13 amino acids. CDR1 is WNHNN and CDR2 is SYGVQD in the germline V gene (reference sequence). The CDR3 reads CASGRDIGNTIYF. Written as DNA, the CDR3 is TGCGCCAGCGGTCGGGACATTGGAAACACCATATATTTT.

V is TRBV2 and J is TRBJ1-2; a possible D gene is TRBD1 (5 bases). CDR1 SNHLY and CDR2 FYNNEI come from the germline V gene. This CDR3 is built from 12 residues. V was clipped by 4 bases and J by 8 bases, with 11 bases between them. In DNA form, the CDR3 reads TGTGCCAGCAGTGTGGGCAGGGAAGGCTACACCTTC. Its protein product is CASSVGREGYTF.

This chain uses TRBV19 with TRBJ2-3; D perhaps matches TRBD2 (5 bases). This CDR3 is 12 amino acids long. V was shortened by 5 bases and J by 6 bases, with 9 bases between the two germline ends. Germline-derived CDR1 and CDR2 are LNHDA and SQIVND (reference sequence). CDR3 DNA: TGTGCCAGTAGTGGCGGAGGTGATACGCAGTATTTT. Its protein product is CASSGGGDTQYF.

This chain connects TRBV7-9 to TRBJ2-5, with a possible D match to TRBD1 (6 bases). Germline V gene data show CDR1 as SEHNR and CDR2 as FQNEAQ (reference sequence). This CDR3 region has 14 residues. The V gene lost 3 bases and the J gene lost 1 base, with 9 bases spanning the gap. CDR3 coding DNA: TGTGCCAGCAGCTTTGCACAGGGCCAAGAGACCCAGTACTTC. Protein product: CASSFAQGQETQYF. Drawing the rest from reference TRBV7-9 and TRBJ2-5, the complete variable domain is DTGVSQNPRHKITKRGQNVTFRCDPISEHNRLYWYRQTLGQGPEFLTYFQNEAQLEKSRLLSDRFSAERPKGSFSTLEIQRTEQGDSAMYLCASSFAQGQETQYFGPGTRLLVL.

The rearrangement uses TRBV9 and TRBJ2-1, with a possible D match to TRBD2 (6 bases). Germline CDR1 reads SGDLS; CDR2 reads YYNGEE. Trimming pared 2 bases from V and 9 bases from J, leaving 12 bases between. This CDR3 is 13 amino acids long. The CDR3 nucleotides are TGTGCCAGCAGCGTCCAGACGGAGGGTGAGCAGTTCTTC. It is translated as CASSVQTEGEQFF.